Listed below are T cell receptor beta chains from one sample, sequenced in a study of T cells in Graves' hyperthyroidism and ophthalmopathy. TCRdb independently ran MiXCR on the multiplex PCR reads; one entry per CDR3 protein. The data contain around 34,000 distinct CDR3 sequences, 45% to 55% of them seen just once; the ten biggest clones take up under 30%. Sequencing input: blood. Every receptor here comes from a woman aged 40 to 49 with Graves' ophthalmopathy. The CDR3 runs from the conserved cysteine through the conserved F or W. Fields, in order: D gene, clone size, V gene, J gene, CDR3 protein, CDR3 DNA. D genes are given only for firm matches. A clone size is listed for some rows: how often the clone was seen (once, few, many), or a class if it is expanded.

>-|many|TRBV11-2|TRBJ2-1
CASSLAVREAEQFF
TGTGCCAGCAGCTTAGCAGTCAGGGAGGCTGAGCAGTTCTTC
>-|many|TRBV5-4|TRBJ2-5
CASSLPGQETQYF
TGTGCCAGCAGCCTCCCAGGGCAGGAGACCCAGTACTTC
>-|-|TRBV12-2|TRBJ2-5
CASRLVGTQYF
TGTGCAAGTCGCTTAGTAGGGACCCAGTACTTC
>-|many|TRBV9|TRBJ2-7
CASSARDLEGEQYF
TGTGCCAGCAGCGCCCGGGACCTAGAGGGCGAGCAGTACTTC
>-|-|TRBV2|TRBJ1-3
CASNVRRAGNTIYF
TGTGCCAGCAACGTTAGGCGTGCTGGAAACACCATATATTTT
>TRBD1|-|TRBV9|TRBJ2-5
CASSVGQGETQYF
TGTGCCAGCAGCGTAGGACAGGGGGAGACCCAGTACTTC
>TRBD2|-|TRBV2|TRBJ2-2
CASRLAGGPGELFF
TGTGCCAGCCGACTAGCGGGAGGGCCCGGGGAGCTGTTTTTT
>-|few|TRBV30|TRBJ2-7
CAWNTGVSYEQYF
TGTGCCTGGAACACGGGAGTTTCCTACGAGCAGTACTTC
>-|many|TRBV12-3/TRBV12-4|TRBJ1-3
CASRLGAGNTIYF
TGTGCCAGCAGGTTGGGGGCTGGAAACACCATATATTTT
>-|many|TRBV4-1|TRBJ1-1
CASSQGHSGNTEAFF
TGCGCCAGCAGCCAAGGACATTCGGGGAACACTGAAGCTTTCTTT
>-|many|TRBV12-3/TRBV12-4|TRBJ2-5
CASTVRGSRGTQYF
TGTGCCAGCACCGTGCGGGGTAGTAGAGGGACCCAGTACTTC
>TRBD2|-|TRBV20-1|TRBJ2-6
CSAREGGGANVLTF
TGCAGTGCTAGAGAGGGCGGGGGGGCCAATGTCCTGACTTTC
>TRBD1|many|TRBV6-2/TRBV6-3|TRBJ1-2
CASSFSGTGGAGYTF
TGTGCCAGCAGCTTCTCCGGGACAGGGGGCGCTGGCTACACCTTC
>TRBD2|-|TRBV20-1|TRBJ2-7
CSAKGTSGSRSYEQYF
TGCAGTGCTAAGGGGACTAGCGGGAGTAGGAGTTACGAGCAGTACTTC
>TRBD2|-|TRBV5-1|TRBJ2-3
CASSPTSSGSGTDTQYF
TGCGCCAGCAGCCCTACCTCTAGCGGGAGTGGTACAGATACGCAGTATTTT
>-|-|TRBV7-8|TRBJ2-1
CASSLTNQPQQFF
TGTGCCAGCAGCTTAACGAATCAGCCCCAGCAGTTCTTC
>TRBD1|many|TRBV5-1|TRBJ2-2
CASSLRQGVTGELFF
TGCGCCAGCAGCTTAAGACAGGGTGTGACCGGGGAGCTGTTTTTT
>-|many|TRBV24-1|TRBJ2-1
CATSDSAGTNYNEQFF
TGTGCCACCAGTGATTCGGCCGGGACAAATTACAATGAGCAGTTCTTC
>-|-|TRBV2|TRBJ1-5
CASRGFGNQPQHF
TGTGCCAGCAGGGGTTTTGGCAATCAGCCCCAGCATTTT
>TRBD1|-|TRBV4-1|TRBJ2-7
CASSPEGTAAYKQYF
TGCGCTAGCAGCCCTGAGGGGACAGCCGCCTACAAGCAGTACTTC
>-|many|TRBV9|TRBJ2-5
CASSVLRQGEETQYF
TGTGCCAGCAGCGTTCTTCGTCAGGGAGAGGAGACCCAGTACTTC
>TRBD1|many|TRBV7-9|TRBJ2-2
CASSPRTGGSTGELFF
TGTGCCAGCAGCCCCCGGACAGGGGGCAGCACCGGGGAGCTGTTTTTT
>-|-|TRBV2|TRBJ1-5
CASRTGTVNQPQHF
TGTGCCAGCAGGACCGGTACGGTTAATCAGCCCCAGCATTTT
>-|medium-sized|TRBV19|TRBJ2-7
CASSTEFSSYEQYF
TGTGCCAGTAGTACTGAGTTTAGCTCCTACGAGCAGTACTTC
>-|once|TRBV5-1|TRBJ1-2
CASSLDANGYTF
TGCGCCAGCAGCTTGGACGCCAATGGCTACACCTTC
>-|many|TRBV5-4|TRBJ1-6
CASSLGRNNSPLHF
TGTGCCAGCAGCTTGGGTAGAAATAATTCACCCCTCCACTTT
>TRBD2|-|TRBV29-1|TRBJ2-3
CSVWRETQYF
TGCAGCGTTTGGCGGGAGACGCAGTATTTT
>TRBD2|many|TRBV4-1|TRBJ2-3
CASSPLAGVTDTQYF
TGCGCCAGCAGCCCCCTAGCGGGAGTTACAGATACGCAGTATTTT
>-|many|TRBV12-5|TRBJ1-2
CASGFRQLNYGYTF
TGTGCTAGTGGTTTCCGACAGTTAAACTATGGCTACACCTTC
>TRBD2|few|TRBV29-1|TRBJ2-5
CSVVGVAGGFLETQYF
TGCAGCGTTGTTGGTGTAGCGGGGGGTTTCCTAGAGACCCAGTACTTC
>-|-|TRBV20-1|TRBJ1-3
CSARVVGITIYF
TGCAGTGCTAGAGTAGTAGGAATCACCATATATTTT
>-|many|TRBV6-5|TRBJ2-5
CASSYSSGTRETQYF
TGTGCCAGCAGTTACTCGTCCGGGACTCGAGAGACCCAGTACTTC
>-|-|TRBV2|TRBJ1-2
CASSYTYGYTF
TGTGCCAGCAGTTACACTTATGGCTACACCTTC
>TRBD2|-|TRBV2|TRBJ2-3
CASSPGLAEPDTQYF
TGTGCCAGCAGTCCGGGACTAGCGGAACCAGATACGCAGTATTTT
>-|-|TRBV7-2|TRBJ2-5
CASSLAWGRETQYF
TGTGCCAGCAGCTTAGCTTGGGGTCGAGAGACCCAGTACTTC
>-|-|TRBV3-1|TRBJ2-2
CASSQVGPPWTVNTGELFF
TGTGCCAGCAGCCAAGTCGGTCCTCCTTGGACAGTGAACACCGGGGAGCTGTTTTTT
>TRBD1|-|TRBV9|TRBJ2-5
CASSPHRDREGTQYF
TGTGCCAGCAGCCCGCACCGGGACAGGGAAGGGACCCAGTACTTC
>TRBD2|-|TRBV7-2|TRBJ2-3
CASSPLRTSGTDTQYF
TGTGCCAGCAGCCCGCTCCGGACTAGCGGCACAGATACGCAGTATTTT
>TRBD1|-|TRBV10-3|TRBJ1-5
CATWTGVNQPQHF
TGTGCCACCTGGACAGGGGTCAATCAGCCCCAGCATTTT
>-|many|TRBV12-3/TRBV12-4|TRBJ2-5
CASSEEETQYF
TGTGCCAGCAGCGAAGAAGAGACCCAGTACTTC
>-|-|TRBV9|TRBJ1-4
CASSVAVWTDSTNEKLFF
TGTGCCAGCAGCGTAGCGGTTTGGACAGATTCAACTAATGAAAAACTGTTTTTT
>TRBD2|-|TRBV11-3|TRBJ2-7
CASSRGEGVNEQYF
TGTGCCAGCAGCCGGGGGGAGGGAGTGAACGAGCAGTACTTC
>TRBD1|many|TRBV7-3|TRBJ2-2
CASRSGQYTGELFF
TGTGCCAGCAGGTCGGGACAGTACACCGGGGAGCTGTTTTTT
>-|many|TRBV5-5|TRBJ1-5
CASSLRADYSNQPQHF
TGTGCCAGCAGCTTGCGGGCAGACTATAGCAATCAGCCCCAGCATTTT
>-|medium-sized|TRBV29-1|TRBJ2-7
CSVDRGYEQYF
TGCAGCGTTGATAGGGGATACGAGCAGTACTTC
>TRBD2|many|TRBV7-2|TRBJ2-3
CASSPGTSGGTQYF
TGTGCCAGCAGTCCCGGGACTAGCGGGGGGACGCAGTATTTT
>-|many|TRBV11-2|TRBJ2-5
CASSRGTSRETQYF
TGTGCCAGCAGCCGCGGGACTTCCCGGGAGACCCAGTACTTC
>TRBD2|many|TRBV5-4|TRBJ2-3
CASSFWLAGVADTQYF
TGTGCCAGCAGCTTCTGGCTAGCGGGAGTTGCAGATACGCAGTATTTT
>TRBD1|medium-sized|TRBV7-2|TRBJ1-1
CASSLGAGGTEAFF
TGTGCCAGCAGCCTAGGGGCAGGCGGGACAGAGGCTTTCTTT
>-|-|TRBV9|TRBJ1-5
CASSVEGGSQPQHF
TGTGCCAGCAGCGTAGAAGGGGGAAGTCAGCCCCAGCATTTT